Listed here is a single T cell receptor (beta chain). The sample belongs to a study of patients and donors after allogeneic stem cell transplantation. V was pared by 1 base and J by 3 bases, with 11 bases of the junction left unmatched. Per germline, CDR1 SGHKS and CDR2 YYEKEE (reference sequence). CDR3 length: 17 amino acids. In TCRdb, the RT-PCR reads were re-called with MiXCR into one record per CDR3 protein. The sample includes some 200,000 distinct CDR3 sequences, about 40% of them seen just once. This clonotype was obtained from a human donor who was either an allogeneic HSCT recipient or a stem cell or donor lymphocyte infusion donor (not recorded which). It is not recorded whose cells these are; they may come from a transplant donor. What was sequenced was blood, either unsorted or a sorted T cell fraction (not recorded which). The chain combines TRBV5-5 with TRBJ2-3; the match to TRBD2 covers 7 bases. This chain's CDR3 is CASSLWPGGRATDTQYF. The DNA of the CDR3 is TGTGCCAGCAGCTTGTGGCCCGGCGGGAGAGCTACAGATACGCAGTATTTT.